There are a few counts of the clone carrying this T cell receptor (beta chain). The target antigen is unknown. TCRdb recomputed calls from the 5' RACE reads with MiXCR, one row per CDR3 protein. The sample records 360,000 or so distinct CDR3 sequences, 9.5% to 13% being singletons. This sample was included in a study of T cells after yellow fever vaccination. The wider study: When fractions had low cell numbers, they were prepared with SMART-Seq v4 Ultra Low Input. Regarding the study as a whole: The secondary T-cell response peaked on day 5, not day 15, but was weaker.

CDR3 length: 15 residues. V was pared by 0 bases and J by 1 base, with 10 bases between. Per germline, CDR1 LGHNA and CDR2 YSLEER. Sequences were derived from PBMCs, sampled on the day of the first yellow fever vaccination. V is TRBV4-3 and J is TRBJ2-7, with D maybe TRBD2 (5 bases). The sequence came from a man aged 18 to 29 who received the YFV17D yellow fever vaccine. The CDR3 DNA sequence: TGCGCCAGCAGCCAAGAGGCGGGCAGTTCCTACGAGCAGTACTTC. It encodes CASSQEAGSSYEQYF.